This TCR beta chain was found in a study of CD8 T cells in Susac syndrome. Overall study: Treatment status at blood draw for the Susac syndrome patients was therapy-naive, corticosteroids, or intravenous immunoglobulin alone. Study conclusions and caveats: CD8+ clonal expansion in Susac peaked in TEMRA cells and active patients. In total CD8+ repertoires, roughly 16 Susac-specific public clones were found, and CD8+ TEMRA repertoires had about five.

V lost 5 bases and J lost 1; bases outside the gene matches: 5. The germline gives CDR1 DFQATT, CDR2 SNEGSKA (reference sequence). CDR3 length equals 15 residues. The RNA input was roughly 0.45 to 1 ug, and it was reverse transcribed with random hexamers. TCRdb re-derived calls from the immunoSEQ multiplex PCR reads in MiXCR, one entry per CDR3 protein. The table includes more than 100,000 distinct CDR3 sequences, 90% to 95% detected once. CD8+ and CD4+ T cells from blood underwent TCR beta sequencing. Points on this clonotype: The antigen remains undetermined.

The sample was CD8+ T cells from PBMCs. This receptor was obtained from a human donor with Susac syndrome. V and J are TRBV20-1 and TRBJ2-5, with 12 bases identical to TRBD2. CDR3 region: CSARTSGGPQETQYF. The DNA of the CDR3 is TGCAGTGCTCGTACTAGCGGGGGGCCCCAAGAGACCCAGTACTTC.